Listed here are 20 T cell receptor beta chains from one sample, sequenced in a study of regulatory T cells in long-lasting Graves disease. Arm-PCR of CDR3 regions with iRepertoire HTBI primers generated TCR beta libraries. A single record per CDR3 protein comes from TCRdb applying MiXCR to the multiplex PCR reads. The sample carries 250,000 to 400,000 distinct CDR3 sequences, 15% to 20% recorded once. Time point of the sample: newly diagnosed GD, antithyroid drugs for less than 3 months. PBMC RNA served as the TCR library source. Sequenced material: peripheral blood mononuclear cells (PBMCs), taken at new diagnosis, from a patient treated with antithyroid drugs. The receptors stem from a female donor with Graves disease.

This clonotype was seen a handful of times. The rearrangement links TRBV6-5 to TRBJ2-5; D is perhaps TRBD2 (5 bases). Trimming stripped 0 bases from V and 4 bases from J, with 15 bases between. The CDR3 totals 16 residues. CDR1 is MNHEY and CDR2 is SVGAGI in the germline V gene. The CDR3 region is CASSYSPAASGETQYF. Here the CDR3 DNA reads TGTGCCAGCAGTTACTCTCCAGCCGCCAGCGGAGAGACCCAGTACTTC.

This clonotype has at least ten counts. This chain links TRBV3-1 with TRBJ2-2; D gene uncertain. Germline V gene sequence: CDR1 LGHDT, CDR2 YNNKEL (reference sequence). The V end lost 2 bases, the J end lost 4 bases, and 11 bases lay between the germline ends. The CDR3 consists of 15 residues. The CDR3 here is CASSQSYGRTGELFF. CDR3 nucleotide sequence: TGTGCCAGCAGCCAATCATATGGTCGCACCGGGGAGCTGTTTTTT.

As to this clonotype: A much more abundant neighbour one base away suggests this may be a read error. The chain is built from TRBV27 and TRBJ2-7; 7 bases align to TRBD1. The length of the CDR3 is 14 residues. Per germline, CDR1 MNHEY and CDR2 SMNVEV (reference sequence). Germline trimming cut 5 bases from V and 9 bases from J; bases unmatched to any gene: 13. CDR3 DNA sequence: TGTGCCAGCAGTCCCTCCGACAGAGGGGGCGTGCAGTACTTC. As protein: CASSPSDRGGVQYF.

This clonotype was found many times. The J gene is TRBJ1-3, the V gene TRBV27; unclear D gene. This CDR3 contains 14 residues. Germline V gives CDR1 MNHEY, CDR2 SMNVEV (reference sequence). V lost 3 bases to trimming and J lost 1 base, with 7 bases between them. DNA for the CDR3: TGTGCCAGCAGTTTGGGCCAGTCTGGAAACACCATATATTTT. Protein sequence: CASSLGQSGNTIYF.

This clonotype was seen repeatedly, ten times or more. The chain is built from TRBV7-2 and TRBJ2-1; D perhaps matches TRBD2 (6 bases). The CDR3 consists of 14 residues. Germline lookup yields CDR1 SGHTA and CDR2 FQGNSA. Between the trimmed V and J ends, which lost 5 bases and 9 bases, there was a span of 17 bases. In DNA, the CDR3 is TGTGCCAGCAGCACTCGACTAGGGGAGAGTGAGCAGTTCTTC. Translation: CASSTRLGESEQFF.

The chain uses TRBV2 and TRBJ2-3; 7 nucleotides match TRBD2. The CDR3 loop spans 16 amino acids. Per the germline V gene, CDR1 is SNHLY and CDR2 is FYNNEI. V was pared by 8 bases and J by 2 bases, with 13 bases of the junction left unmatched. The CDR3 bases are TGTGCCAGCTCAAGCACGGCTAGCGGAACCACAGATACGCAGTATTTT. Its protein product is CASSSTASGTTDTQYF.

This clonotype was observed at least ten times. The V call is TRBV2, the J call TRBJ2-5, with no clear D. Germline CDR1 is SNHLY and CDR2 is FYNNEI. The V and J ends lost 5 bases and 4 bases respectively, with 11 bases between them. CDR3 length: 13 amino acids. The DNA for the CDR3 is TGTGCCAGCAGTCCCGGCCTCGGAGAGACCCAGTACTTC. Amino acid sequence: CASSPGLGETQYF. Supplemented by reference TRBV2 and TRBJ2-5, the full variable domain reads EPEVTQTPSHQVTQMGQEVILRCVPISNHLYFYWYRQILGQKVEFLVSFYNNEISEKSEIFDDQFSVERPDGSNFTLKIRSTKLEDSAMYFCASSPGLGETQYFGPGTRLLVL.

This clonotype was seen at least ten times. The rearrangement joins TRBV20-1 to TRBJ1-1; no reliable D call. Germline V gene sequence: CDR1 DFQATT, CDR2 SNEGSKA (reference sequence). CDR3 length: 12 amino acids. Trimming left V 3 bases short and J 0 bases short, with 5 bases between. In DNA, the CDR3 is TGCAGTGCTAGGGGGATGAACACTGAAGCTTTCTTT. This translates into CSARGMNTEAFF.

This clonotype was counted many times. This chain connects TRBV27 to TRBJ1-5; TRBD1 is a possible D gene (6 bases). V dropped 0 bases and J dropped 6 bases, with 12 bases sitting between them. This CDR3 is 15 amino acids long. CDR1 and CDR2 from the germline V gene are MNHEY and SMNVEV (reference sequence). The CDR3 sequence is CASSLSGGRSQPQHF. DNA of the CDR3: TGTGCCAGCAGTTTATCAGGGGGACGCAGTCAGCCCCAGCATTTT.

This clonotype was picked up many times. The chain joins TRBV4-1 to TRBJ2-3; D remains ambiguous. This CDR3 region has 14 residues. Germline lookup yields CDR1 MGHRA and CDR2 YSYEKL. The germline V and J ends were trimmed by 6 bases and 1 base, with 11 bases remaining between them. The CDR3, as DNA: TGCGCCAGCAGTGGGATGAGAGGCACAGATACGCAGTATTTT. Translated: CASSGMRGTDTQYF.

A remark on this clonotype: One end of the junction fails to match germline, which may point to a read error. The gene calls are TRBV28 and TRBJ2-7, with 8 positions matching TRBD1. CDR1 and CDR2 from the germline V gene are MDHEN and SYDVKM. The CDR3 contains 14 residues. The CDR3 here is CASSLTGEAYEQCF. CDR3 nucleotides: TGTGCCAGCAGTCTGACAGGGGAGGCCTACGAGCAGTGCTTC.

In its sample, this clonotype was seen a few times. The J gene is TRBJ1-2, the V gene TRBV7-6, with 10 bases aligning to TRBD1. Germline values: CDR1 SGHVS, CDR2 FNYEAQ. The CDR3 totals 16 residues. V was pared by 3 bases and J by 0 bases, with 4 bases of the junction left unmatched. CDR3 sequence: CASSLGQGTANYGYTF. The CDR3 DNA reads as TGTGCCAGCAGCTTGGGACAGGGGACCGCTAACTATGGCTACACCTTC.

The table lists this clonotype with many counts. For the CDR3, the DNA is TGTGCCAGCAGTGAAGGGCGACAGGGGTCTGGAAACACCATATATTTT. Translated, it gives CASSEGRQGSGNTIYF. This chain links TRBV2 with TRBJ1-3; 8 bases are shared with TRBD1. This CDR3 is built from 16 residues. Germline V lookup: CDR1 SNHLY, CDR2 FYNNEI. Unmatched junction bases numbered 3, after V lost 1 base and J lost 1 base. Together with reference TRBV2 and TRBJ1-3, the CDR3 gives the full variable domain: EPEVTQTPSHQVTQMGQEVILRCVPISNHLYFYWYRQILGQKVEFLVSFYNNEISEKSEIFDDQFSVERPDGSNFTLKIRSTKLEDSAMYFCASSEGRQGSGNTIYFGEGSWLTVV.

This clonotype was found many times. The genes are TRBV11-2 and TRBJ2-7, with 14 bases identical to TRBD2. CDR3 length equals 14 residues. Germline values: CDR1 SGHAT, CDR2 FQNNGV. V lost 4 bases, J lost 6 bases, and 2 bases stayed unmatched. Written as DNA, the CDR3 is TGTGCCAGCAGCTCGGGACTAGCGGGAGTCGAGCAGTACTTC. It specifies CASSSGLAGVEQYF.

In this sample, this clonotype turned up many times. The genes are TRBV27 and TRBJ2-3, with no clear D. The length of the CDR3 is 14 residues. CDR1 is MNHEY, CDR2 SMNVEV, per germline (reference sequence). V was trimmed by 2 bases and J by 1 base, leaving 7 bases between them. CDR3 sequence reads: CASSLQKRTDTQYF. CDR3 nucleotides: TGTGCCAGCAGTTTACAGAAACGCACAGATACGCAGTATTTT.

V is TRBV4-2 and J is TRBJ2-1; D possibly corresponds to TRBD2 (5 bases). V gave up 3 bases and J gave up 7 bases, with 10 bases separating them. Germline assignment: CDR1 LGHNA and CDR2 YNFKEQ. The CDR3 totals 13 residues. CDR3 sequence reads: CASSHPLANEQFF. DNA of the CDR3: TGTGCCAGCAGCCACCCCCTAGCTAATGAGCAGTTCTTC.

Many counts were recorded for this clonotype. For the CDR3, the DNA is TGTGCCAGCAGCTACACTACAGGGGTAAGCCTGGATGAGCAGTTCTTC. Protein: CASSYTTGVSLDEQFF. J is TRBJ2-1 and V is TRBV28; TRBD1 matches at 7 bases. The CDR3 is 16 residues long. Germline CDR1 reads MDHEN; CDR2 reads SYDVKM. The V segment lost 6 bases and the J segment 8 bases; nucleotides outside the gene matches: 16.

This clonotype was recorded many times. V usage is TRBV7-9 and J usage is TRBJ1-2; D call uncertain. Per germline, CDR1 SEHNR and CDR2 FQNEAQ (reference sequence). V was shortened by 11 bases and J by 7 bases, with 20 bases between the two germline ends. This CDR3 comprises 13 residues. The CDR3 here is CAGGTDRGFGYTF. The DNA for the CDR3 is TGTGCCGGAGGAACAGACCGGGGTTTTGGCTACACCTTC.

This clonotype was counted ten times or more. This chain connects TRBV30 to TRBJ2-7; D gene ambiguous. Trimming shortened V by 3 bases and J by 3 bases, and 6 bases separated the two germline ends. The CDR3 has 11 amino acids. The germline gives CDR1 GTSNPN, CDR2 SVGIG (reference sequence). In nucleotides, the CDR3 is TGTGCCTGGAGAAGAGACTACGAGCAGTACTTC. Translated: CAWRRDYEQYF.

Ten or more counts support this clonotype. This rearrangement joins TRBV9 to TRBJ2-7, with 8 bases matching TRBD1. The V gene end was trimmed by 0 bases and the J gene end by 5 bases; junction bases not matched to a gene: 4. The length of the CDR3 is 14 residues. Germline CDR1 and CDR2: SGDLS and YYNGEE. CDR3 sequence (DNA): TGTGCCAGCAGCGTAGACCAGGGGGCCGACGAGCAGTACTTC. It codes for CASSVDQGADEQYF.